A selection of T cell receptor beta chains follows, all from one sample in a study of CD8 T cells in ankylosing spondylitis. TCRdb passed the 5' RACE reads through MiXCR, listing each CDR3 protein once. The table has a few hundred thousand distinct CDR3 sequences, about 16% seen once. The specimen sequenced was blood, either unsorted or a sorted T cell fraction (not recorded which). These receptors were obtained from a male donor with ankylosing spondylitis. Both conserved end residues are part of each CDR3. A D gene is named only where the DNA matches it firmly. Clone size appears in some rows only: once, few, many, or a class for an expanded clone.

>TRBV27|TRBJ1-1|TRBD1|few
CASSFYRGNTEAFF
TGTGCCAGCAGTTTCTACAGGGGAAACACTGAAGCTTTCTTT
>TRBV12-3/TRBV12-4|TRBJ2-1|.|few
CASSFVPNEQFF
TGTGCCAGCAGTTTCGTCCCGAATGAGCAGTTCTTC
>TRBV27|TRBJ1-1|.|few
CASSFGEGVIAFF
TGTGCCAGCAGTTTCGGGGAGGGTGTTATAGCTTTCTTT
>TRBV7-8|TRBJ2-7|TRBD2|many
CASSLEEASGYEQYF
TGTGCCAGCAGCTTAGAGGAGGCTAGCGGTTACGAGCAGTACTTC
>TRBV5-6|TRBJ2-5|.|.
CASSEGDAQETQYF
TGTGCCAGCAGCGAGGGCGATGCACAAGAGACCCAGTACTTC
>TRBV4-1|TRBJ2-3|TRBD2|.
CASSQDSRLAGELDTQYF
TGCGCCAGCAGCCAGGACAGCCGACTAGCGGGAGAGCTAGATACGCAGTATTTT
>TRBV20-1|TRBJ1-2|.|.
CSARDRRGAYYGYTF
TGCAGTGCTAGAGATCGTAGGGGGGCATACTATGGCTACACCTTC
>TRBV13|TRBJ2-2|TRBD2|few
CASSAGVDTGELFF
TGTGCCAGCAGCGCGGGGGTTGACACCGGGGAGCTGTTTTTT
>TRBV7-2|TRBJ2-5|.|many
CASSLVEQRPEETQYF
TGTGCCAGCAGCTTAGTTGAACAGAGACCCGAGGAGACCCAGTACTTC
>TRBV6-2/TRBV6-3|TRBJ2-7|TRBD1|few
CASESYIQGANEQYF
TGTGCCAGCGAGAGCTATATCCAGGGGGCCAACGAGCAGTACTTC
>TRBV12-3/TRBV12-4|TRBJ1-5|.|.
CASSFPQGTNQPQHF
TGTGCCAGCAGTTTCCCACAGGGTACCAATCAGCCCCAGCATTTT
>TRBV12-3/TRBV12-4|TRBJ1-1|TRBD1|.
CASTLEPDRGVGNTEAFF
TGTGCCAGCACCTTAGAACCGGACAGGGGGGTCGGTAACACTGAAGCTTTCTTT
>TRBV12-3/TRBV12-4|TRBJ2-3|.|many
CASSRVGTDTQYF
TGTGCCAGCAGCCGAGTTGGCACAGATACGCAGTATTTT
>TRBV6-6|TRBJ1-1|.|few
CASGEGQNTEAFF
TGTGCCAGCGGGGAGGGACAGAACACTGAAGCTTTCTTT
>TRBV5-1|TRBJ1-2|TRBD1|few
CASSWTTGIPYGYTF
TGCGCCAGCAGCTGGACGACAGGGATTCCCTATGGCTACACCTTC
>TRBV21-1|TRBJ2-6|.|.
CASSKVTSGANVLTF
TGTGCCAGCAGCAAAGTAACCTCTGGGGCCAACGTCCTGACTTTC
>TRBV6-1|TRBJ2-1|TRBD2|.
CASRSISGRSLNEQFF
TGTGCCAGCAGATCGATTAGCGGGAGGAGCCTGAATGAGCAGTTCTTC
>TRBV20-1|TRBJ2-3|TRBD2|.
CSARDFSGNTDTQYF
TGCAGTGCTAGAGACTTTAGCGGGAACACAGATACGCAGTATTTT
>TRBV7-6|TRBJ2-2|.|.
CASSLEGTAGSGELFF
TGTGCCAGCAGCCTAGAGGGGACAGCGGGGTCCGGGGAGCTGTTTTTT
>TRBV20-1|TRBJ2-7|.|few
CSARVQGSYEQYF
TGCAGTGCTAGAGTGCAGGGCTCCTACGAGCAGTACTTC
>TRBV20-1|TRBJ1-2|.|few
CSASPIGQTYGYTF
TGCAGTGCTAGCCCAATAGGACAGACTTATGGCTACACCTTC
>TRBV6-5|TRBJ1-2|.|.
CATGGASYGYTF
TGTGCCACGGGAGGCGCCAGTTATGGCTACACCTTC